A selection of T cell receptor beta chains follows, all from one sample in a study of response to subunit inactivated influenza vaccine. TCRdb used MiXCR to reprocess the RT-PCR reads, holding one entry per CDR3 protein. This sample has about 700,000 distinct CDR3 sequences, with roughly 13% found just once. The specimen comprised PBMCs from blood, sampled less than 15 days before vaccination. The source is a man in his fifties or sixties who received an inactivated influenza vaccine. CDR3s include the opening cysteine and the closing phenylalanine or tryptophan. A D gene is named only where the DNA matches it firmly. Rows give clone size only sometimes, using once, few, many, or a class for an expanded clone.

v_call: TRBV4-1
d_call: TRBD2
j_call: TRBJ2-2
clone_size: .
cdr3_aa: CASRSGGASGGELFF
cdr3_nt: TGCGCCAGCAGGAGCGGGGGGGCCTCTGGCGGGGAGCTGTTTTTT

v_call: TRBV5-1
d_call: .
j_call: TRBJ2-7
clone_size: .
cdr3_aa: CASSLVIGYEQYF
cdr3_nt: TGCGCCAGCAGCTTGGTGATAGGTTACGAGCAGTACTTC

v_call: TRBV5-5
d_call: .
j_call: TRBJ2-7
clone_size: .
cdr3_aa: CASSLASLSYEQYF
cdr3_nt: TGTGCCAGCAGCTTGGCTTCCCTCTCCTACGAGCAGTACTTC

v_call: TRBV29-1
d_call: TRBD1
j_call: TRBJ1-2
clone_size: few
cdr3_aa: CSVEAGRGFYGYTF
cdr3_nt: TGCAGCGTTGAGGCGGGCAGGGGGTTTTATGGCTACACCTTC

v_call: TRBV6-2/TRBV6-3
d_call: .
j_call: TRBJ1-1
clone_size: many
cdr3_aa: CASSTGTTAFF
cdr3_nt: TGTGCCAGCAGCACCGGGACGACAGCTTTCTTT

v_call: TRBV7-2
d_call: .
j_call: TRBJ2-7
clone_size: many
cdr3_aa: CASSLVPGPGSQQYF
cdr3_nt: TGTGCCAGCAGCTTAGTCCCGGGACCGGGCTCCCAGCAGTACTTC

v_call: TRBV10-3
d_call: TRBD2
j_call: TRBJ2-5
clone_size: few
cdr3_aa: CAISESGSNTQYF
cdr3_nt: TGTGCCATCAGTGAGAGCGGGAGTAATACCCAGTACTTC

v_call: TRBV4-3
d_call: .
j_call: TRBJ2-5
clone_size: many
cdr3_aa: CASSQDLMYQETQYF
cdr3_nt: TGCGCCAGCAGCCAGGACTTGATGTACCAAGAGACCCAGTACTTC

v_call: TRBV7-3
d_call: .
j_call: TRBJ2-3
clone_size: .
cdr3_aa: CASSINGLDTDTQYF
cdr3_nt: TGTGCCAGCAGCATAAACGGTCTAGACACAGATACGCAGTATTTT

v_call: TRBV30
d_call: .
j_call: TRBJ1-2
clone_size: few
cdr3_aa: CAWSFRTAGLDGYTF
cdr3_nt: TGTGCCTGGAGTTTCAGGACAGCGGGTTTGGATGGCTACACCTTC

v_call: TRBV28
d_call: TRBD1
j_call: TRBJ2-7
clone_size: few
cdr3_aa: CASRDRDLFYEQYF
cdr3_nt: TGTGCCAGCAGAGACAGGGACCTCTTCTACGAGCAGTACTTC

v_call: TRBV12-3/TRBV12-4
d_call: .
j_call: TRBJ2-1
clone_size: few
cdr3_aa: CASSFGQVSEQFF
cdr3_nt: TGTGCCAGCAGTTTCGGCCAAGTTTCGGAGCAGTTCTTC

v_call: TRBV7-2
d_call: TRBD1
j_call: TRBJ2-1
clone_size: .
cdr3_aa: CASSQTGDFSYNEQFF
cdr3_nt: TGTGCCAGCAGCCAGACAGGGGACTTCTCCTACAATGAGCAGTTCTTC

v_call: TRBV12-3/TRBV12-4
d_call: .
j_call: TRBJ2-3
clone_size: .
cdr3_aa: CASSRGGSDTQYF
cdr3_nt: TGTGCCAGCAGCCGAGGGGGTTCAGATACGCAGTATTTT

v_call: TRBV5-1
d_call: TRBD1
j_call: TRBJ2-5
clone_size: many
cdr3_aa: CASSLWGQQETQYF
cdr3_nt: TGCGCCAGCAGCTTATGGGGACAGCAAGAGACCCAGTACTTC

v_call: TRBV18
d_call: .
j_call: TRBJ2-2
clone_size: few
cdr3_aa: CASSPKRAATGELFF
cdr3_nt: TGTGCCAGCTCACCGAAGAGAGCGGCCACCGGGGAGCTGTTTTTT

v_call: TRBV18
d_call: .
j_call: TRBJ1-1
clone_size: few
cdr3_aa: CASSPGEATEAFF
cdr3_nt: TGTGCCAGCTCACCAGGCGAAGCGACTGAAGCTTTCTTT

v_call: TRBV5-1
d_call: .
j_call: TRBJ2-5
clone_size: few
cdr3_aa: CASSLGQSAGETQYF
cdr3_nt: TGCGCCAGCAGCTTGGGTCAATCGGCTGGGGAGACCCAGTACTTC

v_call: TRBV14
d_call: .
j_call: TRBJ2-7
clone_size: few
cdr3_aa: CASSQVVGTAYEQYF
cdr3_nt: TGTGCCAGCAGCCAAGTCGTAGGGACGGCCTACGAGCAGTACTTC

v_call: TRBV30
d_call: .
j_call: TRBJ2-1
clone_size: few
cdr3_aa: CAWQDNEQFF
cdr3_nt: TGTGCCTGGCAGGACAATGAGCAGTTCTTC

v_call: TRBV7-3
d_call: .
j_call: TRBJ2-7
clone_size: .
cdr3_aa: CASSLMGGSGEQYF
cdr3_nt: TGTGCCAGCAGCTTAATGGGTGGGAGCGGCGAGCAGTACTTC

v_call: TRBV5-1
d_call: .
j_call: TRBJ2-2
clone_size: many
cdr3_aa: CASSSQRSYTGELFF
cdr3_nt: TGCGCCAGCAGCTCGCAACGGTCCTACACCGGGGAGCTGTTTTTT

v_call: TRBV18
d_call: .
j_call: TRBJ1-1
clone_size: .
cdr3_aa: CASSPRETEAFF
cdr3_nt: TGTGCCAGCTCACCCCGGGAGACTGAAGCTTTCTTT

v_call: TRBV6-6
d_call: .
j_call: TRBJ1-4
clone_size: few
cdr3_aa: CAARAGSYEKLFF
cdr3_nt: TGTGCCGCGCGCGCGGGGAGCTATGAAAAACTGTTTTTT

v_call: TRBV19
d_call: TRBD1
j_call: TRBJ1-5
clone_size: few
cdr3_aa: CASSTGTAVGPQHF
cdr3_nt: TGTGCCAGTAGTACGGGGACAGCCGTGGGGCCCCAGCATTTT

v_call: TRBV2
d_call: .
j_call: TRBJ2-7
clone_size: few
cdr3_aa: CASSEALVGLEQYF
cdr3_nt: TGTGCCAGCAGTGAAGCGCTTGTGGGACTCGAGCAGTACTTC

v_call: TRBV15
d_call: TRBD2
j_call: TRBJ2-1
clone_size: .
cdr3_aa: CATSQREGSYNEQFF
cdr3_nt: TGTGCCACCAGCCAGCGGGAGGGTTCCTACAATGAGCAGTTCTTC

v_call: TRBV30
d_call: .
j_call: TRBJ1-6
clone_size: many
cdr3_aa: CAWSSGTGGSPLHF
cdr3_nt: TGTGCCTGGAGTTCCGGGACCGGAGGTTCACCCCTCCACTTT

v_call: TRBV29-1
d_call: TRBD2
j_call: TRBJ2-1
clone_size: .
cdr3_aa: CSGLRGGYNEQFF
cdr3_nt: TGCAGCGGCTTACGCGGGGGGTACAATGAGCAGTTCTTC

v_call: TRBV12-3/TRBV12-4
d_call: TRBD2
j_call: TRBJ2-5
clone_size: .
cdr3_aa: CASSLGLAGTLWETQYF
cdr3_nt: TGTGCCAGCAGTTTAGGACTAGCGGGAACCCTTTGGGAGACCCAGTACTTC

v_call: TRBV5-1
d_call: TRBD1
j_call: TRBJ2-5
clone_size: .
cdr3_aa: CASSPPTGGLGVTQYF
cdr3_nt: TGCGCCAGCAGCCCCCCGACAGGGGGCTTAGGGGTGACCCAGTACTTC

v_call: TRBV5-1
d_call: .
j_call: TRBJ1-3
clone_size: .
cdr3_aa: CASSLGTANSGNTIYF
cdr3_nt: TGCGCCAGCAGCTTGGGGACAGCCAACTCTGGAAACACCATATATTTT

v_call: TRBV2
d_call: .
j_call: TRBJ2-2
clone_size: .
cdr3_aa: CATGASTVTGELFF
cdr3_nt: TGTGCCACTGGGGCCTCGACCGTCACCGGGGAGCTGTTTTTT

v_call: TRBV20-1
d_call: TRBD2
j_call: TRBJ2-3
clone_size: .
cdr3_aa: CSAGSGGAKDTQYF
cdr3_nt: TGCAGTGCTGGTAGCGGGGGGGCGAAAGATACGCAGTATTTT

v_call: TRBV20-1
d_call: TRBD2
j_call: TRBJ2-3
clone_size: .
cdr3_aa: CSATGTSGPTDTQYF
cdr3_nt: TGCAGTGCCACCGGGACTAGCGGACCCACAGATACGCAGTATTTT

v_call: TRBV7-9
d_call: .
j_call: TRBJ2-1
clone_size: .
cdr3_aa: CASSLDWRGPSYNEQFF
cdr3_nt: TGTGCCAGCAGCTTAGACTGGCGGGGCCCTTCCTACAATGAGCAGTTCTTC

v_call: TRBV5-1
d_call: .
j_call: TRBJ1-6
clone_size: few
cdr3_aa: CASSLGVRQSSYNSPLHF
cdr3_nt: TGCGCCAGCAGCTTGGGGGTCCGGCAAAGCTCCTATAATTCACCCCTCCACTTT

v_call: TRBV7-3
d_call: .
j_call: TRBJ2-1
clone_size: few
cdr3_aa: CASSLTGPSEGQFF
cdr3_nt: TGTGCCAGCAGCTTAACGGGACCATCAGAGGGGCAGTTCTTC

v_call: TRBV7-2
d_call: .
j_call: TRBJ2-2
clone_size: .
cdr3_aa: CASSIAGTTNTGELFF
cdr3_nt: TGTGCCAGCAGCATAGCCGGGACAACGAACACCGGGGAGCTGTTTTTT

v_call: TRBV20-1
d_call: .
j_call: TRBJ2-7
clone_size: .
cdr3_aa: CSASLTAYEQYF
cdr3_nt: TGCAGTGCTAGCCTAACTGCCTACGAGCAGTACTTC

v_call: TRBV28
d_call: .
j_call: TRBJ1-1
clone_size: .
cdr3_aa: CASSFPTTNTEAFF
cdr3_nt: TGTGCCAGCAGTTTCCCAACGACGAACACTGAAGCTTTCTTT

v_call: TRBV5-1
d_call: TRBD2
j_call: TRBJ2-1
clone_size: many
cdr3_aa: CASSLARLAGGDEQFF
cdr3_nt: TGCGCCAGCAGCTTGGCCCGGCTAGCGGGAGGGGATGAGCAGTTCTTC

v_call: TRBV7-6
d_call: .
j_call: TRBJ2-1
clone_size: .
cdr3_aa: CASSLRGDTAYNEQFF
cdr3_nt: TGTGCCAGCAGCTTACGCGGTGACACAGCGTACAATGAGCAGTTCTTC

v_call: TRBV11-1
d_call: TRBD2
j_call: TRBJ2-1
clone_size: few
cdr3_aa: CASSRGLRVTSGRPNEQFF
cdr3_nt: TGTGCCAGCAGCCGCGGCCTGCGGGTGACTAGCGGGAGACCCAATGAGCAGTTCTTC

v_call: TRBV6-1
d_call: .
j_call: TRBJ2-1
clone_size: few
cdr3_aa: CASSPEEGAYNEQFF
cdr3_nt: TGTGCCAGCAGTCCTGAGGAGGGGGCCTACAATGAGCAGTTCTTC

v_call: TRBV28
d_call: .
j_call: TRBJ2-7
clone_size: .
cdr3_aa: CASTPLYRQSSYEQYF
cdr3_nt: TGTGCCAGCACCCCCCTGTACCGTCAAAGCTCCTACGAGCAGTACTTC

v_call: TRBV5-1
d_call: TRBD1
j_call: TRBJ2-3
clone_size: .
cdr3_aa: CASGGQGIADTQYF
cdr3_nt: TGCGCCAGCGGCGGACAGGGGATTGCAGATACGCAGTATTTT

v_call: TRBV7-6
d_call: TRBD1
j_call: TRBJ1-6
clone_size: .
cdr3_aa: CASSLAGRGNSPLHF
cdr3_nt: TGTGCCAGCAGCTTAGCCGGCAGGGGGAATTCACCCCTCCACTTT

v_call: TRBV9
d_call: TRBD1
j_call: TRBJ2-3
clone_size: few
cdr3_aa: CASAGGSDTQYF
cdr3_nt: TGTGCCAGCGCAGGGGGATCAGATACGCAGTATTTT

v_call: TRBV7-2
d_call: .
j_call: TRBJ1-1
clone_size: .
cdr3_aa: CASARGSLNTEAFF
cdr3_nt: TGTGCCAGCGCTCGTGGTAGCTTGAACACTGAAGCTTTCTTT

v_call: TRBV6-2/TRBV6-3
d_call: .
j_call: TRBJ2-2
clone_size: few
cdr3_aa: CASSYLVNTGELFF
cdr3_nt: TGTGCCAGCAGTTACCTAGTGAACACCGGGGAGCTGTTTTTT